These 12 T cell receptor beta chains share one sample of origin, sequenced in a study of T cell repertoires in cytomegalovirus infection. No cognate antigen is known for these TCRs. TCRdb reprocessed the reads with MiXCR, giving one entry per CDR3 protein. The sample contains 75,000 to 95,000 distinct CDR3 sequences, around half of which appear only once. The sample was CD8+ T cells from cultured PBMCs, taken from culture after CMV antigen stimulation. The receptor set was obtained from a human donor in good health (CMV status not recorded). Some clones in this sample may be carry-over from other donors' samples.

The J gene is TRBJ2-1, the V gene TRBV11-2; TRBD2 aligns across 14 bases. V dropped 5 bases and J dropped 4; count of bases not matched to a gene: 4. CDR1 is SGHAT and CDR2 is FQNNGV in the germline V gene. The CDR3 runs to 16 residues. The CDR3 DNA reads TGTGCCAGCAGCGTACGACTAGCGGGAGGGTACAATGAGCAGTTCTTC. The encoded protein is CASSVRLAGGYNEQFF.

DNA for the CDR3: TGTGCCAGCAGCTTAATGACAGGCCCGTCCAAAAGGAACATTCAGTACTTC. This sequence encodes CASSLMTGPSKRNIQYF. The rearrangement links TRBV7-8 to TRBJ2-4; D may be TRBD1 (6 bases). This CDR3 has 17 residues. The V end lost 2 bases, the J end lost 7 bases, and 21 bases lay between the germline ends. CDR1 SGHVS and CDR2 FQNEAQ come from the germline V gene.

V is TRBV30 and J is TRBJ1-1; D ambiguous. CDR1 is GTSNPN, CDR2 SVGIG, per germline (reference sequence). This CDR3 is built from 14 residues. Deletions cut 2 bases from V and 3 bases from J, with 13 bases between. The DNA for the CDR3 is TGTGCCTGGAGTTTTTGGCGAATCGACACTGAAGCTTTCTTT. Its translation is CAWSFWRIDTEAFF.

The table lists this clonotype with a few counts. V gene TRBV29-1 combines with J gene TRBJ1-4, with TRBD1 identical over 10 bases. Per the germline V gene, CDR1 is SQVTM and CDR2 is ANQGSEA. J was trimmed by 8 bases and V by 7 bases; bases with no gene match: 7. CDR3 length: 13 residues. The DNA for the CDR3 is TGCAGCGCTCTCGGACAGGGGGACGAAAAACTGTTTTTT. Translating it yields CSALGQGDEKLFF.

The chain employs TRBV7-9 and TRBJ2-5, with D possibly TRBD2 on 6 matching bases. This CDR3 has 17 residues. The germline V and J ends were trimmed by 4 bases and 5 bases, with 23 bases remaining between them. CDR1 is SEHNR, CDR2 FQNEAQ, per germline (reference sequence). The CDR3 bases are TGTGCCAGCAGCTCGTCCTTAGCGGACACCCGCTGGGAGACCCAGTACTTC. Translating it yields CASSSSLADTRWETQYF.

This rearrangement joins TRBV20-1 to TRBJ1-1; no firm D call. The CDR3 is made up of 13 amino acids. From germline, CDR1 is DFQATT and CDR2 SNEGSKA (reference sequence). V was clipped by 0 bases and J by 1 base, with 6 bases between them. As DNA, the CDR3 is TGCAGTGCTAGAGATCCCAGGAACACTGAAGCTTTCTTT. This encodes CSARDPRNTEAFF.

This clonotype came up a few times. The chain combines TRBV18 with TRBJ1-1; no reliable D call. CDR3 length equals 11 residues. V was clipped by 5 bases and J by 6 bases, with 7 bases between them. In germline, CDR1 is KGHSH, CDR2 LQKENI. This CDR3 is CASSRSAEAFF. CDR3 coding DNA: TGTGCCAGCTCAAGGTCGGCTGAAGCTTTCTTT.

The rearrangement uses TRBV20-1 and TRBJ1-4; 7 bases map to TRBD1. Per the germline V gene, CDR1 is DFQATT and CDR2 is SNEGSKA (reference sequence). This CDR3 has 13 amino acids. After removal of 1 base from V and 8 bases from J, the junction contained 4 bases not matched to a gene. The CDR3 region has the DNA TGCAGTGCTAGAGCACAGGGGACGGAAAAACTGTTTTTT. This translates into CSARAQGTEKLFF.

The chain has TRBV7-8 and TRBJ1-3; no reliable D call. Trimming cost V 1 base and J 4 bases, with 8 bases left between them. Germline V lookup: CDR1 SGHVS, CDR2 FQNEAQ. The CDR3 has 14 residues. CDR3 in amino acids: CASSLEHRGNTIYF. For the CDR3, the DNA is TGTGCCAGCAGCTTAGAGCATAGGGGAAACACCATATATTTT. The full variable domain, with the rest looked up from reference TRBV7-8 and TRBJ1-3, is GAGVSQSPRYKVAKRGQDVALRCDPISGHVSLFWYQQALGQGPEFLTYFQNEAQLDKSGLPSDRFFAERPEGSVSTLKIQRTQQEDSAVYLCASSLEHRGNTIYFGEGSWLTVV.

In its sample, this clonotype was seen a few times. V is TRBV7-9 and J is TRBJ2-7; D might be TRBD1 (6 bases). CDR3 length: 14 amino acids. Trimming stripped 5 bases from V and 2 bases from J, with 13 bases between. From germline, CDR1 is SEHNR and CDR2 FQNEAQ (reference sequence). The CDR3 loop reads CASSEKDRTYEQYF. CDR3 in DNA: TGTGCCAGCAGCGAAAAGGACAGAACCTACGAGCAGTACTTC.

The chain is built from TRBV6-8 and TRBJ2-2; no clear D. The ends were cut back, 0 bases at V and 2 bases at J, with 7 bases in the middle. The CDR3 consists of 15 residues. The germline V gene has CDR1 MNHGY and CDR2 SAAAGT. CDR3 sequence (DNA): TGTGCCAGCAGTTACTCGAACAGTAACACCGGGGAGCTGTTTTTT. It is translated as CASSYSNSNTGELFF.

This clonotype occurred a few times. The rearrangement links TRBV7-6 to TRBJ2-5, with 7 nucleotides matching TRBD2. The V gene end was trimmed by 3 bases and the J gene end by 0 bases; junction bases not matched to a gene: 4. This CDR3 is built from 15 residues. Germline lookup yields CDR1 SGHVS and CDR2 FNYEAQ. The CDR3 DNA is TGTGCCAGCAGCTTGGCCGGGACTAACCAAGAGACCCAGTACTTC. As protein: CASSLAGTNQETQYF.